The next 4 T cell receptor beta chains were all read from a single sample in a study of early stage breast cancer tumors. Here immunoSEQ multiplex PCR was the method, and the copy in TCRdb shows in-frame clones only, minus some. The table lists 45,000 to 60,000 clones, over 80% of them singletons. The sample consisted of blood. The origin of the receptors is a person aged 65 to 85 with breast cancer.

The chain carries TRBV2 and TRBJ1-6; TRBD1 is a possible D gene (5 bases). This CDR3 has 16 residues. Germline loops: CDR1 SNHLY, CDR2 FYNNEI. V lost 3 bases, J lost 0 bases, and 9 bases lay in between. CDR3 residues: CASSDRVISYNSPLHF. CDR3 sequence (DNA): TGTGCCAGCAGTGACAGGGTTATCTCCTATAATTCACCCCTCCACTTT.

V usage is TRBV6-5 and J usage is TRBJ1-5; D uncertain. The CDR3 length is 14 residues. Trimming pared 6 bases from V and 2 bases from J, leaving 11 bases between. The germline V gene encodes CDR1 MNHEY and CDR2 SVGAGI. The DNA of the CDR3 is TGTGCCAGCAGCGACACGTGGGGCAATCAGCCCCAGCATTTT. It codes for CASSDTWGNQPQHF.

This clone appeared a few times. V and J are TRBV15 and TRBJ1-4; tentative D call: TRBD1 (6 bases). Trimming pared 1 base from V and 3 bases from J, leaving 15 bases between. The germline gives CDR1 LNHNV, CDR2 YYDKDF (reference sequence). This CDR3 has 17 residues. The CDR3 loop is CATSRASGAVANEKLFF. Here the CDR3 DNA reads TGTGCCACCAGCAGAGCGTCAGGGGCTGTGGCTAATGAAAAACTGTTTTTT.

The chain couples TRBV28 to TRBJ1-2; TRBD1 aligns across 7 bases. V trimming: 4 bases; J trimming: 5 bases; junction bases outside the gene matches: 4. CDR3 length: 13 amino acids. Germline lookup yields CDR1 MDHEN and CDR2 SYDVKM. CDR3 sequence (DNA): TGTGCCAGCAGTTCAGGACAGGATTATGGCTACACCTTC. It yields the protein CASSSGQDYGYTF.